This T cell receptor (beta chain) was profiled in a study of T cell changes during pregnancy in multiple sclerosis. The CDR3 contains 12 residues. Trimming cost V 6 bases and J 4 bases, with 7 bases left between them. The germline V gene has CDR1 MDHEN and CDR2 SYDVKM. Produced via immunoSEQ multiplex PCR; TCRdb's table is partial and in-frame only. The sample records roughly 87,000 clones, about 91% being singletons. The source of this sequence is a female donor in good health, serving as a control in a pregnancy study. Some clones in this sample may be carry-over from other donors' samples. Sequencing used PBMCs, obtained in the first trimester of pregnancy. The J gene is TRBJ1-5, the V gene TRBV28; D might be TRBD1 (5 bases). For the CDR3, the DNA is TGTGCCAGCAGCCCAGGGAATCAGCCCCAGCATTTT. Encoded protein: CASSPGNQPQHF.